A selection of T cell receptor beta chains follows, all from one sample in a study of CD8 T cells in ankylosing spondylitis. TCRdb re-analysed the 5' RACE reads in MiXCR, keeping a single row per CDR3 protein. The sample contains over 110,000 distinct CDR3 sequences, about 8% of which appear only once. Material for sequencing was synovial fluid, either unsorted or a sorted T cell fraction (not recorded which). The receptor set was obtained from a male donor with ankylosing spondylitis. Both conserved end residues are part of each CDR3. The D gene is left open where the match is weak. The listing skips clone size in some rows; elsewhere it reads once, few, many or a size class.

CDR3	DNA	D	V	J	size
CASSPGTGAYSPLHF	TGTGCCAGCAGTCCGGGGACAGGGGCCTATTCACCCCTCCACTTT	TRBD1	TRBV12-3/TRBV12-4	TRBJ1-6	.
CSANRVNEQFF	TGCAGTGCTAACAGGGTTAATGAGCAGTTCTTC	.	TRBV20-1	TRBJ2-1	few
CAWSVLWYPGELFF	TGTGCCTGGAGTGTACTCTGGTACCCCGGGGAGCTGTTTTTT	.	TRBV30	TRBJ2-2	.
CSALGGLDQPQHF	TGCAGTGCTTTGGGTGGGTTGGATCAGCCCCAGCATTTT	.	TRBV20-1	TRBJ1-5	.
CASSLIGTGGQSISYEQYF	TGTGCCAGCAGTTTAATCGGGACAGGGGGCCAATCCATCTCCTACGAGCAGTACTTC	TRBD1	TRBV28	TRBJ2-7	.
CASSPPGDSYEQYF	TGTGCCAGCAGCCCGCCGGGGGACTCCTACGAGCAGTACTTC	.	TRBV6-1	TRBJ2-7	many
CASSFSLGVGYEQYF	TGTGCCAGCAGTTTCTCCTTAGGGGTTGGCTACGAGCAGTACTTC	.	TRBV11-2	TRBJ2-7	many
CASSSGTGDYEQYF	TGCGCCAGCAGCTCCGGGACAGGGGACTACGAGCAGTACTTC	TRBD1	TRBV5-1	TRBJ2-7	.
CASRPDLAYEQYF	TGTGCCAGCAGACCCGACTTGGCTTACGAGCAGTACTTC	.	TRBV11-1	TRBJ2-7	.
CSAIDRTDYGYTF	TGCAGTGCTATCGACAGGACGGACTATGGCTACACCTTC	.	TRBV20-1	TRBJ1-2	.
CASSAQENTEAFF	TGCGCCAGCAGCGCCCAGGAGAACACTGAAGCTTTCTTT	.	TRBV5-1	TRBJ1-1	many
CSASPRQKETQYF	TGCAGTGCTAGCCCCAGGCAGAAAGAGACCCAGTACTTC	.	TRBV20-1	TRBJ2-5	.
CSARVPGQGTGELFF	TGCAGTGCTAGAGTTCCGGGACAGGGTACCGGGGAGCTGTTTTTT	TRBD1	TRBV20-1	TRBJ2-2	.
CASSASGRRKTDTQYF	TGTGCCAGCAGCGCTAGCGGGAGGCGCAAAACAGATACGCAGTATTTT	TRBD2	TRBV9	TRBJ2-3	many
CASRPRILFGYKYEQFF	TGTGCCAGCAGGCCACGCATCCTATTCGGGTACAAATATGAGCAGTTCTTC	.	TRBV6-2/TRBV6-3	TRBJ2-1	few
CSARGGLAGGEQYF	TGCAGTGCTAGGGGGGGACTAGCGGGAGGCGAGCAGTACTTC	TRBD2	TRBV20-1	TRBJ2-7	many
CASRYSDTQYF	TGTGCCAGCAGATATTCAGATACGCAGTATTTT	.	TRBV6-5	TRBJ2-3	few
CASRLVSTGSAGELFF	TGTGCCAGCCGCTTGGTATCCACCGGTAGCGCCGGGGAGCTGTTTTTT	.	TRBV13	TRBJ2-2	many
CASSPLSGGSKETQYF	TGTGCCAGCAGTCCACTTAGCGGGGGGTCGAAAGAGACCCAGTACTTC	TRBD2	TRBV4-2	TRBJ2-5	many
CASSVGRSTGELFF	TGTGCCAGCAGCGTAGGACGGAGTACCGGGGAGCTGTTTTTT	.	TRBV9	TRBJ2-2	few
CASSLFLVGSGEQFF	TGTGCCAGCAGTTTATTTCTAGTCGGCTCGGGGGAGCAGTTCTTC	.	TRBV27	TRBJ2-1	many
CASSLGYTEAFF	TGTGCCAGCAGCCTGGGCTACACTGAAGCTTTCTTT	.	TRBV7-9	TRBJ1-1	many
CASRERDRDGELFF	TGTGCCAGCCGAGAAAGGGATCGGGACGGGGAGCTGTTTTTT	.	TRBV6-1	TRBJ2-2	.
CASSFLRGRDTQYF	TGTGCCAGCAGTTTCCTGAGGGGTCGGGATACGCAGTATTTT	.	TRBV12-3/TRBV12-4	TRBJ2-3	few
CATSPRTSGSTDTQYF	TGTGCCACCAGCCCAAGAACTAGCGGGAGCACAGATACGCAGTATTTT	TRBD2	TRBV15	TRBJ2-3	many
CASSFWEAGWTEAFF	TGTGCCAGCAGCTTCTGGGAGGCGGGTTGGACTGAAGCTTTCTTT	.	TRBV7-9	TRBJ1-1	many
CASSLERNEQFF	TGTGCCAGCAGCTTAGAGCGCAATGAGCAGTTCTTC	.	TRBV7-2	TRBJ2-1	many
CSAWTSGSSNEQFF	TGCAGTGCTTGGACTAGCGGGAGCTCCAATGAGCAGTTCTTC	TRBD2	TRBV20-1	TRBJ2-1	many
CASSPGQGAFSPLHF	TGTGCCAGCAGCCCGGGACAGGGGGCGTTTTCACCCCTCCACTTT	TRBD1	TRBV7-9	TRBJ1-6	few
CASSPGQGRGANVLTF	TGCGCCAGCAGCCCGGGACAGGGGAGGGGGGCCAACGTCCTGACTTTC	TRBD1	TRBV4-1	TRBJ2-6	.
CASRGGPNEKLFF	TGTGCCAGCAGAGGAGGTCCAAATGAAAAACTGTTTTTT	.	TRBV7-2	TRBJ1-4	few
CASSLMDIIIGELFF	TGTGCCAGCAGTTTAATGGACATTATCATCGGGGAGCTGTTTTTT	.	TRBV12-3/TRBV12-4	TRBJ2-2	many
CASSPGPINEQFF	TGTGCCAGCAGCCCCGGGCCCATCAATGAGCAGTTCTTC	.	TRBV5-7	TRBJ2-1	.
CSAPRGNLRSDEQYF	TGCAGTGCCCCCAGGGGGAACCTAAGGTCGGACGAGCAGTACTTC	TRBD1	TRBV20-1	TRBJ2-7	.
CASSYSRLEQFF	TGTGCCAGCAGTTACTCGAGATTGGAGCAGTTCTTC	.	TRBV6-5	TRBJ2-1	many
CACTGGSSGANVLTF	TGTGCCTGCACCGGGGGTAGCTCTGGGGCCAACGTCCTGACTTTC	.	TRBV28	TRBJ2-6	many
CASSFVMAGEFF	TGTGCCAGCAGCTTCGTCATGGCAGGAGAGTTCTTC	.	TRBV7-8	TRBJ2-1	many
CSASGSGTGGHEKLFF	TGCAGTGCTAGTGGATCCGGGACAGGGGGACATGAAAAACTGTTTTTT	TRBD1	TRBV20-1	TRBJ1-4	many
CASSPRWGAGGAFF	TGTGCCAGCAGCCCCCGTTGGGGAGCGGGTGGAGCTTTCTTT	.	TRBV16	TRBJ1-1	many
CSGLGVTYEQYF	TGCAGTGGTCTCGGGGTTACCTACGAGCAGTACTTC	.	TRBV20-1	TRBJ2-7	.
CASSLTGFPYEQYF	TGCGCCAGCAGCCTGACAGGGTTCCCCTACGAGCAGTACTTC	TRBD1	TRBV4-1	TRBJ2-7	few
CSASSGGSYEQYF	TGCAGTGCTAGCAGCGGAGGATCCTACGAGCAGTACTTC	.	TRBV20-1	TRBJ2-7	many
CASSVLPVASDANVLTF	TGTGCCAGCAGCGTACTGCCGGTGGCTTCTGATGCCAACGTCCTGACTTTC	.	TRBV9	TRBJ2-6	many
CASSPRLENTQYF	TGTGCCAGCAGCCCCCGACTGGAGAATACGCAGTATTTT	.	TRBV13	TRBJ2-3	few
CASSLDSGYTDTQYF	TGTGCCAGCAGCTTAGATAGCGGTTACACAGATACGCAGTATTTT	.	TRBV7-2	TRBJ2-3	many
CASEKTANTGELFF	TGTGCCAGCGAAAAGACAGCGAACACCGGGGAGCTGTTTTTT	.	TRBV25-1	TRBJ2-2	many
CASSPITGLATDTQYF	TGTGCCAGCAGCCCGATTACAGGGCTCGCCACAGATACGCAGTATTTT	.	TRBV9	TRBJ2-3	few
CASSRQGGNYGYTF	TGTGCCAGCAGCCGACAGGGTGGGAATTATGGCTACACCTTC	TRBD1	TRBV7-2	TRBJ1-2	.
CASSYSFNNSPLHF	TGTGCCAGCAGTTACAGCTTCAATAATTCACCCCTCCACTTT	.	TRBV6-5	TRBJ1-6	many
CASSASPAGSATYTEAFF	TGCGCCAGCAGCGCGAGCCCAGCGGGCTCTGCGACCTACACTGAAGCTTTCTTT	.	TRBV5-1	TRBJ1-1	large
CASSSSGPYEQYF	TGTGCCAGCAGCTCTAGCGGACCCTACGAGCAGTACTTC	TRBD2	TRBV2	TRBJ2-7	many
CASSLGRELSGANVLTF	TGTGCCAGCAGCTTGGGCAGGGAGCTCTCTGGGGCCAACGTCCTGACTTTC	.	TRBV7-2	TRBJ2-6	few
CATRGRISNTGELFF	TGTGCCACCCGAGGGCGGATTTCGAACACCGGGGAGCTGTTTTTT	.	TRBV24-1	TRBJ2-2	many